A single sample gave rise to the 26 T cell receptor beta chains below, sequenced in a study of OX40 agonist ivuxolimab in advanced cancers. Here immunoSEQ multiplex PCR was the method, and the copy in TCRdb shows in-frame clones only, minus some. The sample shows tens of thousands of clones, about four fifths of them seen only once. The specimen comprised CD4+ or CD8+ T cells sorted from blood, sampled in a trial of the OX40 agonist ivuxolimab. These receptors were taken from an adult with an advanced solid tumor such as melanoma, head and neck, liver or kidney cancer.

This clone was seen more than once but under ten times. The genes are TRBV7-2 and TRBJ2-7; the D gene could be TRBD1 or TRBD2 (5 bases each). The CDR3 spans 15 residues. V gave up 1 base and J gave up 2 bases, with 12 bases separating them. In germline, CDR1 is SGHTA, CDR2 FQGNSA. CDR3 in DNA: TGTGCCAGCAGCTTAGGAACGGGACCACCCTACGAGCAGTACTTC. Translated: CASSLGTGPPYEQYF.

This chain's CDR3 is CASSVPGQHYEQYF. The CDR3 DNA follows: TGCGCCAGCAGCGTACCGGGACAACACTACGAGCAGTACTTC. The V call is TRBV5-1, the J call TRBJ2-7; possible D gene TRBD1, 6 bases. The CDR3 runs 14 residues. The V and J ends lost 4 bases and 3 bases respectively, with 14 bases between them. The germline gives CDR1 SGHRS, CDR2 YFSETQ.

The CDR3 nucleotides are TGTGCCAGCAGCTTGATGGCTAGCGGGAGCGGTACAGATACGCAGTATTTT. Encoded protein: CASSLMASGSGTDTQYF. The gene calls are TRBV5-4 and TRBJ2-3; the match to TRBD2 covers 10 bases. The V segment lost 1 base and the J segment 3 bases; nucleotides outside the gene matches: 8. CDR3 length: 17 amino acids. CDR1 SGHNT and CDR2 YYREEE come from the germline V gene (reference sequence).

CDR3 region: CASSISAPLSTDTQYF. The CDR3 region has the DNA TGTGCCAGTAGTATTTCCGCGCCGCTTAGCACAGATACGCAGTATTTT. V is TRBV19 and J is TRBJ2-3; no firm D call. Germline CDR1 reads LNHDA; CDR2 reads SQIVND (reference sequence). The CDR3 runs to 16 residues. The V end was cut by 3 bases, the J end by 0 bases, with 13 bases between.

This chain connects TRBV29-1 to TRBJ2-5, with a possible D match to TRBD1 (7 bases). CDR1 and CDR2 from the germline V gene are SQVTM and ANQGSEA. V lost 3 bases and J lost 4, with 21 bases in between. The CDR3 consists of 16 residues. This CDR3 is CSVDLPRRGRVETQYF. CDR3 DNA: TGCAGCGTTGATTTACCCCGGAGGGGGCGAGTAGAGACCCAGTACTTC.

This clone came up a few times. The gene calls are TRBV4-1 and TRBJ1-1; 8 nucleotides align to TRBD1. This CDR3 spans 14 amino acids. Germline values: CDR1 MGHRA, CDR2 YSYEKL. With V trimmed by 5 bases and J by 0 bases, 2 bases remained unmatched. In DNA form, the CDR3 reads TGCGCCAGCAGCTACAGGGGGATGAACACTGAAGCTTTCTTT. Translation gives CASSYRGMNTEAFF.

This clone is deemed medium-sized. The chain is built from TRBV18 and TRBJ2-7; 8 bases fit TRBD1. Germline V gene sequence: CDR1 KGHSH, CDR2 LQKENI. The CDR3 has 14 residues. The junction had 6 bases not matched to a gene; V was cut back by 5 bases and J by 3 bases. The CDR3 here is CASSSQTGVYEQYF. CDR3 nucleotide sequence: TGTGCCAGCTCATCCCAGACAGGGGTCTACGAGCAGTACTTC.

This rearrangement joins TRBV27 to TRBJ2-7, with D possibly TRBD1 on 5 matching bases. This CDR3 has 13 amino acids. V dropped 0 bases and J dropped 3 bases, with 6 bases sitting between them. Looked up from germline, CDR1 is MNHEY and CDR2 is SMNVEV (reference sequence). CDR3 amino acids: CASSLSGVYEQYF. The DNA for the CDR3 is TGTGCCAGCAGTTTATCAGGGGTCTACGAGCAGTACTTC.

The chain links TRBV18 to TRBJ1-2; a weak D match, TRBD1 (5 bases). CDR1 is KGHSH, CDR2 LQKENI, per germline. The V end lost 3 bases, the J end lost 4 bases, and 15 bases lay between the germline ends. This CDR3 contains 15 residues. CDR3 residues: CASSPRGSRSYGYTF. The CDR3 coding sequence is TGTGCCAGCTCACCCCGGGGCAGTAGGTCCTATGGCTACACCTTC.

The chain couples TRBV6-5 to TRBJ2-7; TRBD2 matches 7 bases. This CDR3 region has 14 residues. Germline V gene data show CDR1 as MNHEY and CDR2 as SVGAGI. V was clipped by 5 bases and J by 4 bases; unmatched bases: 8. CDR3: CASSGRGNHYEQYF. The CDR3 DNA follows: TGTGCCAGCAGTGGGAGGGGCAATCATTACGAGCAGTACTTC.

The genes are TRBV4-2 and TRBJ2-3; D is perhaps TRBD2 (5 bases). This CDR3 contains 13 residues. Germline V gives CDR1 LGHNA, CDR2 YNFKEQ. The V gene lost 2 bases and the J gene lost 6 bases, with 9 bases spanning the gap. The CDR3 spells CASSQSRGDTQYF. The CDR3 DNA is TGTGCCAGCAGCCAAAGTCGAGGGGATACGCAGTATTTT.

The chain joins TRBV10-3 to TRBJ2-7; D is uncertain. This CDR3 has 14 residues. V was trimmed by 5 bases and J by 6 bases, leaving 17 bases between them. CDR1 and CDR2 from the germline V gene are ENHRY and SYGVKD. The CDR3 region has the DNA TGTGCCATCAGTTTGGGCGTTCAAGTGGGCGAGCAGTACTTC. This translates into CAISLGVQVGEQYF.

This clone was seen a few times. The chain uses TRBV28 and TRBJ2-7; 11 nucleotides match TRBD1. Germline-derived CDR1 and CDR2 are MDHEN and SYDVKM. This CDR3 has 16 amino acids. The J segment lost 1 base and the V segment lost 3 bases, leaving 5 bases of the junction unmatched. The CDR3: CASSFSGTGGSYEQYF. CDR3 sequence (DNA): TGTGCCAGCAGTTTCTCCGGGACAGGGGGTTCCTACGAGCAGTACTTC.

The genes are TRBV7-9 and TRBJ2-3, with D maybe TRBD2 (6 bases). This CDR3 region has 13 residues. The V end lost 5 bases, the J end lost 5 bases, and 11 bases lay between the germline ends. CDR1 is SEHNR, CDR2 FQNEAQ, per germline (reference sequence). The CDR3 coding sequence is TGTGCCAGCAGCAGAGGGACTGAAGATACGCAGTATTTT. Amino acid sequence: CASSRGTEDTQYF.

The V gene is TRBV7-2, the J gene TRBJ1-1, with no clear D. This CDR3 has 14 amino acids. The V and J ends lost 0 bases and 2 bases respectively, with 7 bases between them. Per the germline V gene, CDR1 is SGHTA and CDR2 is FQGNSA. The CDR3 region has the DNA TGTGCCAGCAGCTTAGCGCTCCCAAACACTGAAGCTTTCTTT. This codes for CASSLALPNTEAFF.

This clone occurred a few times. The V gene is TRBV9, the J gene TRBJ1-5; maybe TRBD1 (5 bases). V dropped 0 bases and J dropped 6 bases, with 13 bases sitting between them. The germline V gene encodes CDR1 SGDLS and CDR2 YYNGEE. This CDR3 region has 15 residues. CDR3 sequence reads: CASSVGQGRGQPQHF. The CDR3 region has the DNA TGTGCCAGCAGCGTAGGGCAGGGACGAGGTCAGCCCCAGCATTTT.

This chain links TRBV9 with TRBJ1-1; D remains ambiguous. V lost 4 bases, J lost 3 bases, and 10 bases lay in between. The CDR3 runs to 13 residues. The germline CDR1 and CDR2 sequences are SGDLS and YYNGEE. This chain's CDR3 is CASSLGYDTEAFF. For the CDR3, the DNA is TGTGCCAGCAGCCTCGGGTACGACACTGAAGCTTTCTTT.

CDR3 amino acids: CASSLRDYSDTQYF. Here the CDR3 DNA reads TGTGCCAGCAGCTTGAGGGACTATTCGGATACGCAGTATTTT. The chain couples TRBV5-4 to TRBJ2-3, with 7 positions matching TRBD2. Trimming took 1 base from V and 6 from J; bases not matched to a gene: 5. CDR1 SGHNT and CDR2 YYREEE come from the germline V gene (reference sequence). CDR3 length: 14 amino acids.

CDR3: CASSLNAGAQGEQYF. The CDR3, as DNA: TGTGCCAGCAGCCTCAACGCGGGCGCGCAGGGCGAGCAGTACTTC. The chain uses TRBV7-2 and TRBJ2-5, with D possibly being TRBD1 or TRBD2 (5 bases each). Judging by the DNA end, TRBJ2-7 fits better; the J call may be wrong. The germline CDR1 and CDR2 sequences are SGHTA and FQGNSA. This CDR3 has 15 residues.

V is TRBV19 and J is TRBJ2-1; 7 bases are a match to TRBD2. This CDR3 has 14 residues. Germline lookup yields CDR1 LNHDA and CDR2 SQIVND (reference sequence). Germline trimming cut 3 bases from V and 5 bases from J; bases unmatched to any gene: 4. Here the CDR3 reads CASSMSGNHNEQFF. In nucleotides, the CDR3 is TGTGCCAGTAGTATGAGCGGGAATCACAATGAGCAGTTCTTC.

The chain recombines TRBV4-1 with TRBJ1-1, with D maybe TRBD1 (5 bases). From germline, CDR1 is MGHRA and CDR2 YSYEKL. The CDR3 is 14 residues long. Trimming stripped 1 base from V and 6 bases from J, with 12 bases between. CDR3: CASSQVRGAPEAFF. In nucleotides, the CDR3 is TGCGCCAGCAGCCAAGTACGCGGGGCCCCTGAAGCTTTCTTT.

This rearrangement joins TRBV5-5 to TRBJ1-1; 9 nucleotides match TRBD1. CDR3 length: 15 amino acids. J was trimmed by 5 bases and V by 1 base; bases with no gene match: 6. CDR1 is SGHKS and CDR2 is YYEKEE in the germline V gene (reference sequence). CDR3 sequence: CASSLIGTGSTEAFF. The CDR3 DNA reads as TGTGCCAGCAGCTTGATAGGGACAGGGAGTACTGAAGCTTTCTTT.

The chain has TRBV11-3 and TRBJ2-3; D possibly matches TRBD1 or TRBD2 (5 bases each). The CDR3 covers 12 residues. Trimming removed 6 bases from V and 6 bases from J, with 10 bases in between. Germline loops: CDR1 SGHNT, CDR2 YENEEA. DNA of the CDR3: TGTGCCAGCAGTAAGGGGACGGATACGCAGTATTTT. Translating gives CASSKGTDTQYF.

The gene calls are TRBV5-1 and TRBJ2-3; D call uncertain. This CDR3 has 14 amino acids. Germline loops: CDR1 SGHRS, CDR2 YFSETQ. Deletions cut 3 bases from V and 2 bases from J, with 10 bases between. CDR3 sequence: CASSYRLDTDTQYF. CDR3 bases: TGCGCCAGCAGCTACCGACTCGACACAGATACGCAGTATTTT.

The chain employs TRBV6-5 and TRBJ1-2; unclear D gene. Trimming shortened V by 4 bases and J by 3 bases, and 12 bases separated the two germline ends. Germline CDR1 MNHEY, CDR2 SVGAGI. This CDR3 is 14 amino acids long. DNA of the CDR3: TGTGCCAGCAGTTCCCCCCCGAAAGACTATGGCTACACCTTC. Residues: CASSSPPKDYGYTF.

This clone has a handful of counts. The chain's CDR3 is CASSARQGSEAFF. As DNA, the CDR3 is TGTGCCAGCAGCGCCCGACAGGGCTCTGAAGCTTTCTTT. This chain connects TRBV9 to TRBJ1-1; 7 bases map to TRBD1. From germline, CDR1 is SGDLS and CDR2 YYNGEE. V lost 3 bases, J lost 6 bases, and 5 bases stayed unmatched. This CDR3 has 13 residues.